A selection of T cell receptor beta chains follows, all from one sample in a study of cytomegalovirus exposure and HLA in healthy donors. Using immunoSEQ multiplex PCR, the repertoire was profiled, and TCRdb retains in-frame clones only, with some absent. This table has 60,000 or so clones, around 89% appearing once. Sample: PBMCs. The source of these receptors is a man aged 25 to 40 in good health and CMV-seropositive. The CDR3 runs from the conserved cysteine through the conserved F or W. D genes are given only for firm matches. Clone size is stated in some rows and not others, as once, few, many or a class when expanded.

-	TRBD2	16	TRBV11-3	TRBJ2-3	TGTGCCAGCAGCTCCCGGGAGGGCCAAGGCACAGATACGCAGTATTTT	CASSSREGQGTDTQYF
-	-	15	TRBV15	TRBJ2-7	TGTGCCACCAGCGGGGAGGGACAACTCACGGGGGAGCAGTACTTC	CATSGEGQLTGEQYF
-	TRBD2	15	TRBV28	TRBJ2-3	TGTGCCAGCAGTACTAGCGGGAGGCGCTCAGATACGCAGTATTTT	CASSTSGRRSDTQYF
-	-	12	TRBV2	TRBJ1-5	TGTGCCAGCAGAGCGCGGGATCAGCCCCAGCATTTT	CASRARDQPQHF
-	-	13	TRBV4-1	TRBJ2-2	TGCGCCAGCAGCCAAGGGCAAGACAGGGAGCTGTTTTTT	CASSQGQDRELFF
-	-	14	TRBV6-5	TRBJ2-5	TGTGCCAGCAGTTACAGGGGCCTCCAAGAGACCCAGTACTTC	CASSYRGLQETQYF
-	-	14	TRBV28	TRBJ1-4	TGTGCCAGCAGTCCAGGGGTTCTTAATGAAAAACTGTTTTTT	CASSPGVLNEKLFF
-	TRBD1	17	TRBV6-1	TRBJ2-7	TGTGCCAGCAGTGACGCGGGGTGGACAGGGGGCAACTACGAGCAGTACTTC	CASSDAGWTGGNYEQYF
-	-	14	TRBV19	TRBJ2-2	TGTGCCAGTACCTATATGGAGGGCTCCGGGGAGCTGTTTTTT	CASTYMEGSGELFF
-	-	14	TRBV27	TRBJ1-5	TGTGCCAGCAGTTTTCAGGATGGCAATCAGCCCCAGCATTTT	CASSFQDGNQPQHF
-	-	12	TRBV7-9	TRBJ2-3	TGTGCCAGCAGCTCAGGGACAGATACGCAGTATTTT	CASSSGTDTQYF
-	-	17	TRBV10-2	TRBJ2-5	TGCGCCAGCAGTGAGGAAGGGCGGGCTGGGTTTCCAGAGACCCAGTACTTC	CASSEEGRAGFPETQYF
-	TRBD2	20	TRBV11-3	TRBJ2-1	TGTGCCAGCAGCTTAGAATTCGGGACTAGCGGGTTGGGGGCGCTCGGTGAGCAGTTCTTC	CASSLEFGTSGLGALGEQFF
-	-	13	TRBV7-9	TRBJ1-5	TGTGCCAGCAGCCAAATCAGCAATCAGCCCCAGCATTTT	CASSQISNQPQHF
-	-	12	TRBV28	TRBJ1-1	TGTGCCAGCAGGGGGGGGCACTATGAAGCTTTCTTT	CASRGGHYEAFF
-	TRBD1	15	TRBV27	TRBJ2-7	TGTGCCAGCAGTTTAACACAGGGGGCATACCACGAGCAGTACTTC	CASSLTQGAYHEQYF
-	-	15	TRBV6-1	TRBJ2-7	TGTGCCAGCAGTGGGGGGCTAGCGGTCTCCTACGAGCAGTACTTC	CASSGGLAVSYEQYF
-	-	14	TRBV6-5	TRBJ1-1	TGTGCCAGCAGTAGCCTCGGGGGGCGCGGAGAAGCTTTCTTT	CASSSLGGRGEAFF
-	TRBD2	15	TRBV18	TRBJ2-3	TGTGCCAGCTCACCACGGACTAGCGACACAGATACGCAGTATTTT	CASSPRTSDTDTQYF
-	-	12	TRBV28	TRBJ1-5	TGTGCCAGCAGTCCCCTCACGGGAAAGTGGCATTTT	CASSPLTGKWHF
-	-	13	TRBV5-1	TRBJ2-7	TGCGCCAGCAGCTTGGCGCAGGGTGTGGAGCAGTACTTC	CASSLAQGVEQYF
-	-	13	TRBV28	TRBJ1-2	TGTGCCAGCAGTTTACGCCTGAGTCATGGCTACACCTTC	CASSLRLSHGYTF
-	TRBD1	13	TRBV5-1	TRBJ1-2	TGCGCCAGCAGCCCGGGACAGACCTATGGCTACACCTTC	CASSPGQTYGYTF
-	-	16	TRBV6-1	TRBJ2-5	TGTGCCAGCAGTGAAAGGTTTAGCTCTTCCCAAGGGACCCAGTACTTC	CASSERFSSSQGTQYF
-	TRBD1	14	TRBV19	TRBJ2-4	TGTGCCAGTAGCCCCAGGGGGCTGGAAAACATTCAGTACTTC	CASSPRGLENIQYF
-	-	16	TRBV30	TRBJ2-2	TGTGCCTGGAGTCCCCTGGGAGGTCCGAACACCGGGGAGCTGTTTTTT	CAWSPLGGPNTGELFF
-	TRBD1	20	TRBV11-3	TRBJ2-3	TGTGCCAGCAGCTTAGTCGTGGGAGGGACAGGGTTTACTAGCACAGATACGCAGTATTTT	CASSLVVGGTGFTSTDTQYF
-	TRBD2	14	TRBV7-3	TRBJ2-7	TGTGCCAGCAGCTTAACCGGGAGGAGTCACGAGCAGTACTTC	CASSLTGRSHEQYF
once	TRBD2	17	TRBV4-2	TRBJ2-3	TGTGCCAGCAGCCAAGATAAGGGACTAGCGGCCACAGATACGCAGTATTTT	CASSQDKGLAATDTQYF
-	TRBD2	16	TRBV7-9	TRBJ2-7	TGTTCCAGCAGCAGCGCGACTAGCGGCCCTACCTACGAGCAGTACTTC	CSSSSATSGPTYEQYF
-	-	16	TRBV25-1	TRBJ2-2	TGTGCCAGCAGTGAAGCGGCAGACAGCAGGACCGGGGAGCTGTTTTTT	CASSEAADSRTGELFF
-	TRBD1	13	TRBV2	TRBJ1-3	TGTGCCAGCCGTACAGGGGGCAGAAACACCATATATTTT	CASRTGGRNTIYF
-	-	13	TRBV6-7	TRBJ2-7	TGTGCCAGCAGTCTTAGCCGGGACTACGAGCAGTACTTC	CASSLSRDYEQYF
-	-	14	TRBV5-5	TRBJ2-2	TGTGCCAGCAGCTGGTACAGGGACACCGGGGAGCTGTTTTTT	CASSWYRDTGELFF